A selection of T cell receptor beta chains follows, all from one sample in a study of identical twins' blood T cells. TCRdb reprocessed the 5' RACE reads with MiXCR, giving one entry per CDR3 protein. The data contain hundreds of thousands of distinct CDR3 sequences, about 28% of them singletons. The sequenced sample was PBMCs. Receptors were obtained from a woman aged 18-55 years in good health. Each CDR3 is given with its conserved first and last residue. The D gene is left open where the match is weak. Expanded clones are given a class, and other clones once, few, many or no size at all.

clone size	D gene	V gene	J gene	CDR3 DNA	CDR3 protein
few	.	TRBV10-3	TRBJ1-1	TGTGCCACGGGGGTAGGCGGAGAAGCTTTCTTT	CATGVGGEAFF
once	.	TRBV29-1	TRBJ2-5	TGCAGCGTTGAAGACCAGGAGGAGACCCAGTACTTC	CSVEDQEETQYF
.	.	TRBV20-1	TRBJ2-3	TGCAGTGCCCTAGGACCAAGCACAGATACGCAGTATTTT	CSALGPSTDTQYF
.	.	TRBV12-3/TRBV12-4	TRBJ1-3	TGCGCCAGCAGTCGGCTACAGCCCTCTGGAAACACCATATATTTT	CASSRLQPSGNTIYF
.	.	TRBV29-1	TRBJ1-1	TGCAGCGTTTACCCAGTGAACACTGAAGCTTTCTTT	CSVYPVNTEAFF
.	.	TRBV10-3	TRBJ1-1	TGTGCCATCAGTGAATCACCGAAGAACACTGAAGCTTTCTTT	CAISESPKNTEAFF
.	TRBD2	TRBV19	TRBJ2-5	TGTGCCAGTAGTATAAGCGGGAGATATCAAGAGGCCCAGTACTTC	CASSISGRYQEAQYF
.	.	TRBV5-1	TRBJ1-1	TGCGCCAGCAGCTTCCTTCCTTGGCCCGATGTAGCTCTCTTT	CASSFLPWPDVALF
few	.	TRBV7-2	TRBJ1-2	TGTGCCAGCAGCTCATACACGGCCAACTATGGCTACACCTTC	CASSSYTANYGYTF
.	.	TRBV6-2/TRBV6-3	TRBJ2-3	TGTGCCAGCAGAAACAGGGTAGACACAGATACGCAGTATTTT	CASRNRVDTDTQYF
.	TRBD1	TRBV20-1	TRBJ1-1	TGCAGTGCTAGAGATCGAGGGGGCGCGACTGAAGCTTTCTTT	CSARDRGGATEAFF
few	.	TRBV20-1	TRBJ2-3	TGCAGTACCCGCGGAGCAGGACTCACAGATACGCAGTATTTT	CSTRGAGLTDTQYF
.	TRBD2	TRBV5-1	TRBJ2-7	TGCGCCAGCAGCTTAGGACTAGATTACTACGAGCAGTACTTC	CASSLGLDYYEQYF
.	TRBD1	TRBV6-6	TRBJ2-3	TGTGCCAGCAGTGAACACCGGACAGGGGATACGCAGTATTTT	CASSEHRTGDTQYF
few	.	TRBV29-1	TRBJ2-1	TGCAGCGTTGGTCACAATGAGCAGTTCTTC	CSVGHNEQFF
few	TRBD1	TRBV18	TRBJ1-1	TGTGCCAGCTCACCACCTACGTCAGGGGGTCGGAACACTGAAGCTTTCTTT	CASSPPTSGGRNTEAFF
few	TRBD1	TRBV19	TRBJ1-6	TGTGCCAGTAGTATCCGCCCGGACAGGGGCTCACCCCTCCACTTT	CASSIRPDRGSPLHF